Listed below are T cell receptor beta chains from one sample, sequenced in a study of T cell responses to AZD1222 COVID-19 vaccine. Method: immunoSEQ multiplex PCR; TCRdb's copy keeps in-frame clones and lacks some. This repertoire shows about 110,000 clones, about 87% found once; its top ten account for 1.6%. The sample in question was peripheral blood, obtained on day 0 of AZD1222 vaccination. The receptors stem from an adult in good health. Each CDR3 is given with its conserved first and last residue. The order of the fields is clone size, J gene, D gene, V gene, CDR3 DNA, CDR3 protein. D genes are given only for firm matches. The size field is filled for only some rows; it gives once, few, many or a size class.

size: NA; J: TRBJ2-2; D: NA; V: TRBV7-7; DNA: TGTGCCAGCAGCTTAGTTGCAGGGGTCGGTACCGGGGAGCTGTTTTTT; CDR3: CASSLVAGVGTGELFF
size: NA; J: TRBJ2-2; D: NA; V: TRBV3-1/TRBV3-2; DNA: TGTGCCAGCAGCCCCGATTGGACGGCCGCTGGGGAGCTGTTTTTT; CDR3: CASSPDWTAAGELFF
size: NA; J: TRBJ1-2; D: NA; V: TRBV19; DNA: TGTGCCAGTAGTATAGACTCGACAGAGCTTGGTGGCTACACCTTC; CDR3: CASSIDSTELGGYTF
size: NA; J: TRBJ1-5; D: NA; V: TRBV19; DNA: TGTGCCAGTAGTATAGGTGGCGGATTCAATCAGCCCCAGCATTTT; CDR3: CASSIGGGFNQPQHF
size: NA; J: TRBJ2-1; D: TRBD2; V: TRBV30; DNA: TGTGCCTGGAGTAACGTCGGCGGGGGGGCCAGTAGGTCCTACAATGAGCAGTTCTTC; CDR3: CAWSNVGGGASRSYNEQFF
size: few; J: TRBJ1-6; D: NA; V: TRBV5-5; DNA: TGTGCCAGCAGCTTTCAGATATCCTATAATTCACCCCTCCACTTT; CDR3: CASSFQISYNSPLHF
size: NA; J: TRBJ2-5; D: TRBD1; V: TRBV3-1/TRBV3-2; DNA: TGTGCCAGCAGCCAAGAATCCGGGACAGGGGGCTACGGTTTGGAGACCCAGTACTTC; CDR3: CASSQESGTGGYGLETQYF
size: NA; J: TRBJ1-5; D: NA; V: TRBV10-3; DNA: TGTGCCATCAGTGAGTCGTTGCTTCAGCCCCAGCATTTT; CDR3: CAISESLLQPQHF
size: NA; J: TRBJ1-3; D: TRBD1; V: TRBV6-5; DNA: TGTGCCAGCAGTTCTGGGACAGGGGGTGTTGGAAACACCATATATTTT; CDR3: CASSSGTGGVGNTIYF
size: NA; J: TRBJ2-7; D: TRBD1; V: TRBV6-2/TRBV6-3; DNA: TGTGCCAGCAGTCCCCGGGACAGGGAAGGCGAGCAGTACTTC; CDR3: CASSPRDREGEQYF
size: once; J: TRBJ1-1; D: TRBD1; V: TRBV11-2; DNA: TGTGCCAGCAGAACTTTCAGGGGGAGGACTGAAGCTTTCTTT; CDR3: CASRTFRGRTEAFF
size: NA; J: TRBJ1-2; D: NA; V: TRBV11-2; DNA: TGTGCCAGCAGACCCCTCCGGGGGATTGGCGGCTACACCTTC; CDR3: CASRPLRGIGGYTF
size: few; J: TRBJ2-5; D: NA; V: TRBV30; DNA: TGTGCCTGGGGCCGGGAGACCCAGTACTTC; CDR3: CAWGRETQYF
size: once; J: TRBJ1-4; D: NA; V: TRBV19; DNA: TGTGCCAGTAGTATAGACGACGGAAATCGTGTGGAACTGTTTTTT; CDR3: CASSIDDGNRVELFF
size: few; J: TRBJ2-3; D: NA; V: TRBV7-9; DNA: TGTGCCAGCAGCTGGGAGAAGATAACAGATACGCAGTATTTT; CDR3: CASSWEKITDTQYF
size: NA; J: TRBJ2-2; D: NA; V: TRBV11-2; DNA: TGTGCCAGCAGCCTGACACCGAACACCGGGGAGCTGTTTTTT; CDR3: CASSLTPNTGELFF
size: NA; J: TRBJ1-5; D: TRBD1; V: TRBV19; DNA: TGTGCCAGTAGTCCGGGACAGGGATTTGGGAATCAGCCCCAGCATTTT; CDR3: CASSPGQGFGNQPQHF
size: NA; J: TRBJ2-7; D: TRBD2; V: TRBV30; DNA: TGTGCCGGTCAAGGACTAGATCTTTACGAGCAGTACTTC; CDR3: CAGQGLDLYEQYF
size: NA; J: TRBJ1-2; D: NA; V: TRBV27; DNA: TGTGCCAGCAGTTTAGGAGGACAGACTTATGGCTACACCTTC; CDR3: CASSLGGQTYGYTF
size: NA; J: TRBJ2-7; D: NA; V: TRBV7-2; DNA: TGTGCCAGCTCCTCCCGTGGGGCAGCCCTCTACGAGCAGTACTTC; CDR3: CASSSRGAALYEQYF
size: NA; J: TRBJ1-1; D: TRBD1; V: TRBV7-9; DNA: TGTGCCAGCAGCTTCGACAGGGTCACTGAAGCTTTCTTT; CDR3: CASSFDRVTEAFF
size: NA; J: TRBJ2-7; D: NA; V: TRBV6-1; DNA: TGTGCCAGCAGTGACGGACATTCTTACGAGCAGTACTTC; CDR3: CASSDGHSYEQYF
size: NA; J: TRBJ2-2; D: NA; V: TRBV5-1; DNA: TGCGCCAGCAGGAAGGGCAGCCACACCGGGGAGCTGTTTTTT; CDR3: CASRKGSHTGELFF
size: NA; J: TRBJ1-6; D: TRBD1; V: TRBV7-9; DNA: TGTGCCAGCAGCTTAGTGGGACAGGGAAATTCACCCCTCCACTTT; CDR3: CASSLVGQGNSPLHF
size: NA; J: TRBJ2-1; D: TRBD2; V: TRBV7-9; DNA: TGTGCCAGCAGCGCACGACTAGCGGGGGTCAATGAGCAGTTCTTC; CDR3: CASSARLAGVNEQFF
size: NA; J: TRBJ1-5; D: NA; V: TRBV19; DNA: TGTGCCAGTAGTCCACAGGGATATAGCAATCAGCCCCAGCATTTT; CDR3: CASSPQGYSNQPQHF
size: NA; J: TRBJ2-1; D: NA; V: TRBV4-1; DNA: TGCGCCAGCAGCCAAGGGGGGCGGAGAACCTACAATGAGCAGTTCTTC; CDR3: CASSQGGRRTYNEQFF
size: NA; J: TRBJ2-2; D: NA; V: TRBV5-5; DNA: TGTGCCAGCAGCTTCGCGAGCGATTACCCCGCCGGGGAGCTGTTTTTT; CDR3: CASSFASDYPAGELFF
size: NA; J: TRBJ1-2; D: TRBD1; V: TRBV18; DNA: TGTGCCAGCTCACCGCGACCGGGACAGGGCGACGGCTACACCTTC; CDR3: CASSPRPGQGDGYTF
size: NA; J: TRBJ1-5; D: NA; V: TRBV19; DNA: TGTGCCAGTAGTCACGCAGGGTACCGTCAGCCCCAGCATTTT; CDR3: CASSHAGYRQPQHF
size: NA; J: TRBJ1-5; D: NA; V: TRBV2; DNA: TGTGCCAGCAGTGACGGAATCCAGCCCCAGCATTTT; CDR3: CASSDGIQPQHF
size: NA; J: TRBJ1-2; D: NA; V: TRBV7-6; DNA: TGTGCCAGCAGCCCTACAGGGAATTATGGCTACACCTTC; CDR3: CASSPTGNYGYTF
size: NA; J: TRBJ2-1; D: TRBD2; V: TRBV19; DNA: TGTGCCAGTAGTAGGACCGGGACTAGCGGCTCCTACAATGAGCAGTTCTTC; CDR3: CASSRTGTSGSYNEQFF
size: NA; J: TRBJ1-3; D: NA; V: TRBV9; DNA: TGTGCCAGCAGCGTAGAACAGGGAAACACCATATATTTT; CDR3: CASSVEQGNTIYF
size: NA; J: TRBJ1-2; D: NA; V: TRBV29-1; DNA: TGCAGCGTTGACAGGGGAGGGGTTGACTATGGCTACACCTTC; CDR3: CSVDRGGVDYGYTF
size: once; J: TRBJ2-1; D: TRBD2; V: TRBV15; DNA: TGTGCCACCAGCAGAGTTGGTTTTAGCGGGAGGGGAAGCTCCTACAATGAGCAGTTCTTC; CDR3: CATSRVGFSGRGSSYNEQFF